This entry concerns a single T cell receptor beta chain. No antigen is known for it. This specimen comes from a study of T-cell memory formation after mild COVID-19. This CDR3 spans 16 amino acids. Germline assignment: CDR1 MNHEY and CDR2 SVGAGI. Trimming stripped 5 bases from V and 8 bases from J, with 22 bases between. Barcoded TCR alpha and TCR beta cDNA libraries with UMIs came from 5'RACE using constant-segment primers. One entry per CDR3 protein, called by TCRdb with MiXCR from the 5' RACE reads. The sample consists of 300,000 to 350,000 distinct CDR3 sequences, approximately 15% of them appearing once. Findings and caveats of the study: Among contracting clones, CD4+ were mainly CM/EM and CD8+ enriched in EMRA. Some clones that responded turned up in pre-infection memory, which suggests that cross-reactive memory joined in.

The specimen was PBMCs or a T cell subset sorted from them (not recorded which). This chain links TRBV6-5 with TRBJ2-4, with D perhaps TRBD1 or TRBD2 (8 bases each). This receptor was taken from a young man who had mild COVID-19 (a few samples of this study predate the infection). Cell type and time point are not known. As DNA, the CDR3 is TGTGCCAGCAGTCCGCAGGGGGCGGGGGGCCAGGACATTCAGTACTTC. Its protein is CASSPQGAGGQDIQYF.